This is a list of T cell receptor beta chains from one sample in a study of blood T cell repertoires in COVID-19. Assay: immunoSEQ multiplex PCR; the TCRdb copy retains only in-frame clones and omits some. The repertoire has about 200,000 clones, roughly 78% of them found once; the top ten carry approximately 12%. Sequencing input: peripheral blood. The source of these receptors is a middle-aged woman with acute or convalescent COVID-19. Both conserved end residues are trimmed from each CDR3. Clone size, where shown, is once, few, many, or a class for clones that have expanded.

j_gene	abundance	v_gene	CDR3aa
TRBJ1-1	few	TRBV7-3	ASSQTGRDTEAF
TRBJ2-7	-	TRBV7-9	ASSPRQGSSYEQY
TRBJ2-1	-	TRBV4-1	ASSQEGIAGGNEQF
TRBJ2-1	-	TRBV7-2	ASSLVSGEYNEQF
TRBJ2-1	-	TRBV7-9	ASLPSSSGGINEQF
TRBJ2-7	-	TRBV19	ASSIKQGAVYEQY
TRBJ2-3	-	TRBV18	ASSPGGDTQY
TRBJ1-1	-	TRBV12-3/TRBV12-4	ASSKDSYTEAF
TRBJ2-7	-	TRBV6-2/TRBV6-3	ASSYSGQGAGEQY
TRBJ1-1	few	TRBV18	ASSPRQGAGSEAF
TRBJ1-6	once	TRBV6-5	ASGRGLSPLH
TRBJ2-7	-	TRBV6-6	ASTKTSAPYEQY
TRBJ2-1	-	TRBV6-4	ASSGALGASGTVSYNEQF
TRBJ2-1	-	TRBV3-1/TRBV3-2	ASSQEGRGYNEQF
TRBJ1-2	-	TRBV7-2	ASSLGRVGYT
TRBJ1-5	-	TRBV9	ASSDGQASNQPQH
TRBJ1-2	-	TRBV12-2	ASRLAYSTGSDYGYT
TRBJ2-7	-	TRBV7-2	ASSLERGYAYEQY
TRBJ1-1	-	TRBV27	ASSLRQAMRAF
TRBJ1-4	few	TRBV7-9	ASSVGGALTTVGEKLF
TRBJ2-1	-	TRBV11-2	ASSQGGSYNEQF
TRBJ2-3	-	TRBV19	ASSILSGGGADTQY
TRBJ2-3	-	TRBV19	ASSIAGAGADTQY
TRBJ2-1	few	TRBV7-2	ASSLTGVYNEQF
TRBJ1-2	few	TRBV6-5	ASDIEGGRRSGYT
TRBJ1-4	-	TRBV12-3/TRBV12-4	ASSRGWEKLF
TRBJ2-7	-	TRBV5-1	ASSRSGLAGGGYEQY
TRBJ1-2	-	TRBV25-1	ASSAQSFYGYT
TRBJ2-1	-	TRBV11-3	ASSLTSGRNNEQF